This TCR beta chain is drawn from a study of CD8 T cells in ankylosing spondylitis. In this sample, this clonotype turned up a few times. No antigen is known for it. Notes on the study in general: A TCR beta motif of roughly 8 highly homologous variants appeared characteristic of ankylosing spondylitis blood. Earlier reports found some motif variants in synovial fluid and blood in reactive arthritis. Disease-linked clones reportedly showed significant enrichment in matched ankylosing spondylitis synovial fluid.

5'-RACE, quantitative and with molecular barcodes, yielded the TCR beta libraries. TCRdb reanalysed the 5' RACE reads using MiXCR and keeps one entry per CDR3 protein. The repertoire holds a few hundred thousand distinct CDR3 sequences, with approximately 20% as singletons. The sequence was collected from a male donor with ankylosing spondylitis. Material: blood, either unsorted or a sorted T cell fraction (not recorded which).

The CDR3 protein is CASRGDRGTDTQYF. Here the CDR3 DNA reads TGTGCCAGCAGGGGGGACAGGGGCACAGATACGCAGTATTTT. The chain employs TRBV12-3 or TRBV12-4 and TRBJ2-3; 9 bases match TRBD1. V gave up 6 bases and J gave up 1 base; unmatched junction bases: 2. The CDR3 length is 14 residues.